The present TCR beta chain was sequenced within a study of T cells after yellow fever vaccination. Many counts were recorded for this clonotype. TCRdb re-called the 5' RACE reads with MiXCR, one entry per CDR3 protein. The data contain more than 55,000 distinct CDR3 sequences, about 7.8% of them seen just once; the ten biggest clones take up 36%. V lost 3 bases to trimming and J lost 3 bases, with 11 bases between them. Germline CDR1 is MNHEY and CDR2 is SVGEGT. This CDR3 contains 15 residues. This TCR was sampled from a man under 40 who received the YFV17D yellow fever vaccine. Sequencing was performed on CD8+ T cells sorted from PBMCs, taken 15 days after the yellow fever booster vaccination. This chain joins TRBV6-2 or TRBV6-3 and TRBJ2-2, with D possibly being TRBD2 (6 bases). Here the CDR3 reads CASSYVSGYTGELFF. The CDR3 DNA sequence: TGTGCCAGCAGTTATGTTAGCGGTTACACCGGGGAGCTGTTTTTT.